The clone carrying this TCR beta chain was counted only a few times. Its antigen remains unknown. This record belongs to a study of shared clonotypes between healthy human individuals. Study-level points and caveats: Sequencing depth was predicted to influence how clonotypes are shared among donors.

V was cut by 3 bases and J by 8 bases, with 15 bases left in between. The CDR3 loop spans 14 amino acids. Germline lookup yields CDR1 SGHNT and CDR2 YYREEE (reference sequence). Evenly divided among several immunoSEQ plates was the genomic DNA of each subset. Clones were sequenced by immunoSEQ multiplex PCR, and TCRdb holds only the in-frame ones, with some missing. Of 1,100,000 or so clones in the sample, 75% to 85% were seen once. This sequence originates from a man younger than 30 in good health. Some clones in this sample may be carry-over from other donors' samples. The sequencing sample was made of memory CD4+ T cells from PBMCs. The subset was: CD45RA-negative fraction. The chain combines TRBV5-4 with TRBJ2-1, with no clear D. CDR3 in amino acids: CASSYDSARHEQFF. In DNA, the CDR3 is TGTGCCAGCAGCTACGACTCCGCTAGGCATGAGCAGTTCTTC.